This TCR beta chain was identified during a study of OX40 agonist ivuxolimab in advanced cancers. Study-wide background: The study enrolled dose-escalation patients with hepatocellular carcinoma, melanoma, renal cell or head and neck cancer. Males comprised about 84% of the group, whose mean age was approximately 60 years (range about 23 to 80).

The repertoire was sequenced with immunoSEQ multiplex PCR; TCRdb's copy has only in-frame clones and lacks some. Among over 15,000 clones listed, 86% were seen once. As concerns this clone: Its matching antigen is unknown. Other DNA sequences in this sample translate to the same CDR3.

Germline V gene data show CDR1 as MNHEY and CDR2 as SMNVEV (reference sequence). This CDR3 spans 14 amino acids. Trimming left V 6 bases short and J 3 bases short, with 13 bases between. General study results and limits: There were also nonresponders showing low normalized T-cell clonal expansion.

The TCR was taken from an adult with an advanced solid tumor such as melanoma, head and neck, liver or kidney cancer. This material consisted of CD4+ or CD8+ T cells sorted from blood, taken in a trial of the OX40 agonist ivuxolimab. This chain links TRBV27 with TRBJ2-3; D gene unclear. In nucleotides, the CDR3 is TGTGCCAGCAGATCTTTTGGGGTGACAGATACGCAGTATTTT. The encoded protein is CASRSFGVTDTQYF.